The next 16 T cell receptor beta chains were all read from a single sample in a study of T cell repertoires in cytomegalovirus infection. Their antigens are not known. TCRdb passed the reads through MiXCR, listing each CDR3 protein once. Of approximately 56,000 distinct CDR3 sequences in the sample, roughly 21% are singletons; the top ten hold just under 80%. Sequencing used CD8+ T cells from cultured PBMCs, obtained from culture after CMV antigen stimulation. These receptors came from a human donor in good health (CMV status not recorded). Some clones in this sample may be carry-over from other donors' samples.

The DNA for the CDR3 is TGTGCCGCCGGGCTCTATGGCTACACCTTC. Amino acids: CAAGLYGYTF. The chain has TRBV30 and TRBJ1-2; no clear D gene. Looked up from germline, CDR1 is GTSNPN and CDR2 is SVGIG (reference sequence). V lost 8 bases and J 4 bases, leaving 8 bases between the germline ends. There are 10 residues in the CDR3.

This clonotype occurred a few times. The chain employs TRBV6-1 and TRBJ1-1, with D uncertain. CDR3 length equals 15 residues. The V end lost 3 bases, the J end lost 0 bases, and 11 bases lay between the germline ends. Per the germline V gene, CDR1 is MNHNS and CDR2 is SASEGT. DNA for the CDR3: TGTGCCAGCAGTGAGCCCCGGGAGGTGAACACTGAAGCTTTCTTT. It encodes CASSEPREVNTEAFF.

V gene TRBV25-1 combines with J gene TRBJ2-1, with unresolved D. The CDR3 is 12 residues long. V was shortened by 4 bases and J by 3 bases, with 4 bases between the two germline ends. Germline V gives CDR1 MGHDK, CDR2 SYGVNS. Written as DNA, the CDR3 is TGTGCCAGCAGTGGCTACTACAATGAGCAGTTCTTC. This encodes CASSGYYNEQFF.

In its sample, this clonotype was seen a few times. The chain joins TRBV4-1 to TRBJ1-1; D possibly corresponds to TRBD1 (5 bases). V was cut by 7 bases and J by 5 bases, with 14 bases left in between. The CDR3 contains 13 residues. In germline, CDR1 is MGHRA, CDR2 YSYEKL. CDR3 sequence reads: CASTPRGATEAFF. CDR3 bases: TGCGCCAGCACCCCCCGGGGCGCGACTGAAGCTTTCTTT.

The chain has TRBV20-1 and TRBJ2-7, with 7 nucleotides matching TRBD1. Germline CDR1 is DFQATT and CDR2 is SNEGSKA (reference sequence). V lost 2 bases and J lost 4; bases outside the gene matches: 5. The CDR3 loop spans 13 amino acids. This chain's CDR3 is CSARFKDRYEQYF. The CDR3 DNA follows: TGCAGTGCTAGATTTAAGGACAGGTACGAGCAGTACTTC.

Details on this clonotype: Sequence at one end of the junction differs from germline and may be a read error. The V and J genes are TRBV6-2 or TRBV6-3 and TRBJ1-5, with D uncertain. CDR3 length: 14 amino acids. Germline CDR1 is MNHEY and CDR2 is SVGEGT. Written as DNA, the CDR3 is TGTGCCAGCAGTTACCTCGCTAGCAATCAGCCCCTGCATTTT. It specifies CASSYLASNQPLHF.

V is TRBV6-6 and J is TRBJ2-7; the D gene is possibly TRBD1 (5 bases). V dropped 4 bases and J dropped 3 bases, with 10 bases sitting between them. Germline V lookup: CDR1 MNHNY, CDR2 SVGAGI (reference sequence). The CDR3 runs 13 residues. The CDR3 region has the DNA TGTGCCAGCAGTTCCCAGGGTTTCTACGAGCAGTACTTC. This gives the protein CASSSQGFYEQYF.

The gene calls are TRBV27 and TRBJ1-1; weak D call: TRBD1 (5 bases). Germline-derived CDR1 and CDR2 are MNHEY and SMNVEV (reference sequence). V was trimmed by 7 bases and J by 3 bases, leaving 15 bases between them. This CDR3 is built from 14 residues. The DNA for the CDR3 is TGTGCCAGCATCCGAAACCCAGGGTACACTGAAGCTTTCTTT. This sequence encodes CASIRNPGYTEAFF.

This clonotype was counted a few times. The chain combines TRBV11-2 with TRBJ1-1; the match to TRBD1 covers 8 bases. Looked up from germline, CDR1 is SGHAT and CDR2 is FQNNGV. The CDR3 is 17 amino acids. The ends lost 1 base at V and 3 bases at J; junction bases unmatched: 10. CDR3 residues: CASSLVARGHGYTEAFF. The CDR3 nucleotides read TGTGCCAGCAGCTTAGTTGCCAGGGGGCACGGATACACTGAAGCTTTCTTT. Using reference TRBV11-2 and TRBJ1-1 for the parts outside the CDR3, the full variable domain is EAGVAQSPRYKIIEKRQSVAFWCNPISGHATLYWYQQILGQGPKLLIQFQNNGVVDDSQLPKDRFSAERLKGVDSTLKIQPAKLEDSAVYLCASSLVARGHGYTEAFFGQGTRLTVV.

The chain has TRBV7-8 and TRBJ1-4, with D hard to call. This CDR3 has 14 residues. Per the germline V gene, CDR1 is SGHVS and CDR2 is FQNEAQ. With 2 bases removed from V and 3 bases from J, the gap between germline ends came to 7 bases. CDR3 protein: CASSLRRANEKLFF. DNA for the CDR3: TGTGCCAGCAGCTTAAGGAGAGCTAATGAAAAACTGTTTTTT. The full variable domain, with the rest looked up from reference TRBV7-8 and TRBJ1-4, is GAGVSQSPRYKVAKRGQDVALRCDPISGHVSLFWYQQALGQGPEFLTYFQNEAQLDKSGLPSDRFFAERPEGSVSTLKIQRTQQEDSAVYLCASSLRRANEKLFFGSGTQLSVL.

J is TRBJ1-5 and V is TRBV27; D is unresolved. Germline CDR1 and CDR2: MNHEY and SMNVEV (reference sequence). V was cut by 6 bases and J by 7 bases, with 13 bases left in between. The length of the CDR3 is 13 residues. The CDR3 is CASSPGLFQPQHF. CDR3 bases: TGTGCCAGCAGCCCCGGGCTCTTCCAGCCCCAGCATTTT.

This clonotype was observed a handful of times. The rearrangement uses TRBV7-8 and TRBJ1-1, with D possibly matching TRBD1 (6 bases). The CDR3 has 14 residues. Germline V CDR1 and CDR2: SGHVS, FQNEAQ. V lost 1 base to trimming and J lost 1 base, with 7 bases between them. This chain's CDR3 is CASSLGGANTEAFF. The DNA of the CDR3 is TGTGCCAGCAGCTTAGGGGGGGCGAACACTGAAGCTTTCTTT.

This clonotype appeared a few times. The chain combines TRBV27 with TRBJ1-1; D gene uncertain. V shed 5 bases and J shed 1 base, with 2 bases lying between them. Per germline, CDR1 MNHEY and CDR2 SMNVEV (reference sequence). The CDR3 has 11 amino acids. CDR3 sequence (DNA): TGTGCCAGCAGTGGGAACACTGAAGCTTTCTTT. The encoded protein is CASSGNTEAFF.

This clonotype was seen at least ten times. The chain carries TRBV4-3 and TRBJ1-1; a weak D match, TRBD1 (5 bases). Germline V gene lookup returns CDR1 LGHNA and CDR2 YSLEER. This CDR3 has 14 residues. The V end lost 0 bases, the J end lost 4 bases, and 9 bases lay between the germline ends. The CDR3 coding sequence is TGCGCCAGCAGCCAAGACCGGGGGATCACTGAAGCTTTCTTT. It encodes CASSQDRGITEAFF.

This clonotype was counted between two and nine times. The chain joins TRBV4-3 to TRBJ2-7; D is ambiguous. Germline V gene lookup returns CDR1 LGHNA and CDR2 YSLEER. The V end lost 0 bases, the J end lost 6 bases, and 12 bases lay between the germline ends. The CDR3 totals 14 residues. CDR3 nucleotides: TGCGCCAGCAGCCAAGAGAGAACCCCCCTCGAGCAGTACTTC. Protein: CASSQERTPLEQYF.

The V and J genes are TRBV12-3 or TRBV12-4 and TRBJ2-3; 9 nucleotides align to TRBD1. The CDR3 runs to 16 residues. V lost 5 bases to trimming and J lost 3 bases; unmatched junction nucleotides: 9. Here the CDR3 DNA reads TGTGCCAGCAGTCCCGCCGGGACAGGGTTGACAGATACGCAGTATTTT. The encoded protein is CASSPAGTGLTDTQYF.